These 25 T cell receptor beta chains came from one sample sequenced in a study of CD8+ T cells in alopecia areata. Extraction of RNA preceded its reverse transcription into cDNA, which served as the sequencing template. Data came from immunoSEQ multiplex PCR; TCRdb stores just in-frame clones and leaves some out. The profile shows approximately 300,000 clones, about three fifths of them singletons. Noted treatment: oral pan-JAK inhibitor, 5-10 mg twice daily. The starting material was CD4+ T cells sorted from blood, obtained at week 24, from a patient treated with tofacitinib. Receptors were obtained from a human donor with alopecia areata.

This CDR3 reads CASSGTKDRGDETQYF. DNA of the CDR3: TGTGCCAGCAGCGGAACCAAGGATAGGGGTGACGAGACCCAGTACTTC. The chain is built from TRBV25-1 and TRBJ2-5; D might be TRBD1 (5 bases). Trimming left V 6 bases short and J 5 bases short, with 22 bases between. The germline V gene has CDR1 MGHDK and CDR2 SYGVNS. This CDR3 has 16 amino acids. Complete variable domain (other parts from reference TRBV25-1 and TRBJ2-5): EADIYQTPRYLVIGTGKKITLECSQTMGHDKMYWYQQDPGMELHLIHYSYGVNSTEKGDLSSESTVSRIRTEHFPLTLESARPSHTSQYLCASSGTKDRGDETQYFGPGTRLLVL.

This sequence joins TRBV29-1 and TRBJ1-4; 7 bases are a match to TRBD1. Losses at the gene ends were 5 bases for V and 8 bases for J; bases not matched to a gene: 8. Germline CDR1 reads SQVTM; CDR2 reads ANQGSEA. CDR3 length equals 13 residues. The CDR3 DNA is TGCAGCGTTACGAGGGGGCGCTCGGAAAAACTGTTTTTT. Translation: CSVTRGRSEKLFF. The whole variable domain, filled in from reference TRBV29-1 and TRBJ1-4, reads SAVISQKPSRDICQRGTSLTIQCQVDSQVTMMFWYRQQPGQSLTLIATANQGSEATYESGFVIDKFPISRPNLTFSTLTVSNMSPEDSSIYLCSVTRGRSEKLFFGSGTQLSVL.

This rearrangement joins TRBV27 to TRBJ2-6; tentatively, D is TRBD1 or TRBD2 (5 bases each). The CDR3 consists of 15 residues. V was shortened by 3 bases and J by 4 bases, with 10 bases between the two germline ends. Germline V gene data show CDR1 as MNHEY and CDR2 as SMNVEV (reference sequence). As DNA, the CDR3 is TGTGCCAGCAGTTTTGGGACGGACGGGGCCAACGTCCTGACTTTC. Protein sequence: CASSFGTDGANVLTF. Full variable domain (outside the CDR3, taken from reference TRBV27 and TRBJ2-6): EAQVTQNPRYLITVTGKKLTVTCSQNMNHEYMSWYRQDPGLGLRQIYYSMNVEVTDKGDVPEGYKVSRKEKRNFPLILESPSPNQTSLYFCASSFGTDGANVLTFGAGSRLTVL.

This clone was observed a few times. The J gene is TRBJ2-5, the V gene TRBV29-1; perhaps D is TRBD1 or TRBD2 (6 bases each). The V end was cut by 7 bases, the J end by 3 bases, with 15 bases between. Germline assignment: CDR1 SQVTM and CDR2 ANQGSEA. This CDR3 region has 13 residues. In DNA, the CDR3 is TGCAGCGCCTTAGGGGGGAGCGAAGAGACCCAGTACTTC. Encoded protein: CSALGGSEETQYF. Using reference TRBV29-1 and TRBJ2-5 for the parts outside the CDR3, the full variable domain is SAVISQKPSRDICQRGTSLTIQCQVDSQVTMMFWYRQQPGQSLTLIATANQGSEATYESGFVIDKFPISRPNLTFSTLTVSNMSPEDSSIYLCSALGGSEETQYFGPGTRLLVL.

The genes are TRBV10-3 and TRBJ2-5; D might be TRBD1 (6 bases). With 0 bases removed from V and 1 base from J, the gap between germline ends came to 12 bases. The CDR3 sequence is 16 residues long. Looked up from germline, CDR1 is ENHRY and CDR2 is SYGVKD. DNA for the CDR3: TGTGCCATCAGTGAGTCGAAGTCGACAGGCCAAGAGACCCAGTACTTC. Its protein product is CAISESKSTGQETQYF.

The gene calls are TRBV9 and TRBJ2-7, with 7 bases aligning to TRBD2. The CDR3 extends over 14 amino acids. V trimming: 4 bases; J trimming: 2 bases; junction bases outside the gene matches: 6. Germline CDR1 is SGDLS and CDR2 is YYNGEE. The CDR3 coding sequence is TGTGCCAGCAGCCTTGCGGGGGTAGCCTACGAGCAGTACTTC. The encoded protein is CASSLAGVAYEQYF.

CDR3 DNA sequence: TGTGCCAGCACCCAGGGAGGGACCTACAATGAGCAGTTCTTC. Its protein is CASTQGGTYNEQFF. V is TRBV6-6 and J is TRBJ2-1; TRBD2 matches 7 bases. The ends lost 7 bases at V and 2 bases at J; junction bases unmatched: 5. The CDR3 contains 14 residues. The V gene's germline CDR1 is MNHNY and CDR2 SVGAGI (reference sequence).

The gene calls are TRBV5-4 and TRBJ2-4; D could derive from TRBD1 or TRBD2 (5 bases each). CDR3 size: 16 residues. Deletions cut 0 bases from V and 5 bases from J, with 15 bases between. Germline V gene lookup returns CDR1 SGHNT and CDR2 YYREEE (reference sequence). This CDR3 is CASSLGLGPSQNIQYF. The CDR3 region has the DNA TGTGCCAGCAGCTTGGGCTTGGGACCGAGTCAAAACATTCAGTACTTC.

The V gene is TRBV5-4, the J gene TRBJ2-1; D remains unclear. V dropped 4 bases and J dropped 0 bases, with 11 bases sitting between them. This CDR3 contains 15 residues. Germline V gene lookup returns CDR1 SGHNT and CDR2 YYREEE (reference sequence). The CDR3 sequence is CASSPTGSSYNEQFF. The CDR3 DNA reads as TGTGCCAGCAGCCCGACCGGTAGCTCCTACAATGAGCAGTTCTTC.

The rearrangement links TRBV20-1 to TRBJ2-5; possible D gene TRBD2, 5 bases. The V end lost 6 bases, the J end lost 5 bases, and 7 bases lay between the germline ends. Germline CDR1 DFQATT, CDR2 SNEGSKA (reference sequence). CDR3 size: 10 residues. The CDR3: CSAKRETQYF. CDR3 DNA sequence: TGCAGTGCCAAGCGGGAGACCCAGTACTTC.

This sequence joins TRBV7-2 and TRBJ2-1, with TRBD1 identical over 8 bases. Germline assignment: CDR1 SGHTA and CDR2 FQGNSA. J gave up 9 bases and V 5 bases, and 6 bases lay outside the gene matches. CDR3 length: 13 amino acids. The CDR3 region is CASSPPGTGEQFF. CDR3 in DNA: TGTGCCAGCAGCCCGCCCGGGACAGGTGAGCAGTTCTTC.

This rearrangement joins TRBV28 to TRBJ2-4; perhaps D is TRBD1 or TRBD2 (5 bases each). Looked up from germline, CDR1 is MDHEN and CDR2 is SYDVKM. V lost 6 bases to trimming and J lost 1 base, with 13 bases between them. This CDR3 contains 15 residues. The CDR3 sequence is CASSLSGTAKNIQYF. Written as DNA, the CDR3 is TGTGCCAGCAGCCTCTCCGGGACGGCCAAAAACATTCAGTACTTC.

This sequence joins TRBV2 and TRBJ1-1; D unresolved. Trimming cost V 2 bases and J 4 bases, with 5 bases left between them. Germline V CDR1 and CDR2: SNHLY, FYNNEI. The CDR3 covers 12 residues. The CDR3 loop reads CASSERFTEAFF. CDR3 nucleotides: TGTGCCAGCAGTGAACGGTTCACTGAAGCTTTCTTT.

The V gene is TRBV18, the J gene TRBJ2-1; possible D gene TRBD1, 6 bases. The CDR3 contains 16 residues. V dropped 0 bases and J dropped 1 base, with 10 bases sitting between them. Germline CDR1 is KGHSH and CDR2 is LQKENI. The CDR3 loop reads CASSPPNRESYNEQFF. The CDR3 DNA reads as TGTGCCAGCTCACCACCAAACAGGGAATCCTACAATGAGCAGTTCTTC.

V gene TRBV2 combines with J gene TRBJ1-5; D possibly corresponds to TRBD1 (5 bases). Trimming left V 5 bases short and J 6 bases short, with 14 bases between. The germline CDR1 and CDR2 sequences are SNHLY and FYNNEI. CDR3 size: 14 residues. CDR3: CASSPQGRGQPQHF. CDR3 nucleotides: TGTGCCAGCAGTCCCCAGGGTAGAGGTCAGCCCCAGCATTTT.

The CDR3 coding sequence is TGTGCCTGGGGGAACTCCTACGAGCAGTACTTC. It is translated as CAWGNSYEQYF. The V call is TRBV30, the J call TRBJ2-7; D is undetermined. With 5 bases removed from V and 0 bases from J, the gap between germline ends came to 5 bases. The germline gives CDR1 GTSNPN, CDR2 SVGIG (reference sequence). The CDR3 covers 11 residues.

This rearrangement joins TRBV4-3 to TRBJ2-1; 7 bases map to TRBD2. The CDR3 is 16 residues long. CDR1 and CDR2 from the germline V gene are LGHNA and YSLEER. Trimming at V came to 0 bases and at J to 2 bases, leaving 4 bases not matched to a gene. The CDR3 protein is CASSQEIGGTYNEQFF. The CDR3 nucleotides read TGCGCCAGCAGCCAAGAGATCGGGGGGACCTACAATGAGCAGTTCTTC.

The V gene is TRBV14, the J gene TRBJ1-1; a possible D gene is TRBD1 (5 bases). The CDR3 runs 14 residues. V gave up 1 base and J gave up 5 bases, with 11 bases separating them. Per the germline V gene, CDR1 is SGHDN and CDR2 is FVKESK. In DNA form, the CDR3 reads TGTGCCAGCAGCCAAGGTTGGGGGTGGACTGAAGCTTTCTTT. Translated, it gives CASSQGWGWTEAFF.

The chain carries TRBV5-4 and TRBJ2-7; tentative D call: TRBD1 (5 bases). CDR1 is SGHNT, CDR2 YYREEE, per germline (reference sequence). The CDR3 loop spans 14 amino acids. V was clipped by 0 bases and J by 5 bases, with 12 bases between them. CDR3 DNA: TGTGCCAGCAGCTTGGATTCAGGGCGAGACGAGCAGTACTTC. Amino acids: CASSLDSGRDEQYF. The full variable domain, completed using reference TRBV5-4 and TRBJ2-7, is ETGVTQSPTHLIKTRGQQVTLRCSSQSGHNTVSWYQQALGQGPQFIFQYYREEENGRGNFPPRFSGLQFPNYSSELNVNALELDDSALYLCASSLDSGRDEQYFGPGTRLTVT.

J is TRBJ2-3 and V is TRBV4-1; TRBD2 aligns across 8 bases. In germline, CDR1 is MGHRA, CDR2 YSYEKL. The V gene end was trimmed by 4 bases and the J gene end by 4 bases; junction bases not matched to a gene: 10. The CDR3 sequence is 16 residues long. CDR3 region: CASSPRGSGVSDTQYF. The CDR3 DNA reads TGCGCCAGCAGCCCCCGAGGTAGCGGGGTGTCAGATACGCAGTATTTT.

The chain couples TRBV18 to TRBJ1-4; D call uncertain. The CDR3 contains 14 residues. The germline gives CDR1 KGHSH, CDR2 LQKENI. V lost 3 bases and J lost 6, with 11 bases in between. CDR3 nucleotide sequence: TGTGCCAGCTCACCGCAGCGAGAGGATGAAAAACTGTTTTTT. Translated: CASSPQREDEKLFF.

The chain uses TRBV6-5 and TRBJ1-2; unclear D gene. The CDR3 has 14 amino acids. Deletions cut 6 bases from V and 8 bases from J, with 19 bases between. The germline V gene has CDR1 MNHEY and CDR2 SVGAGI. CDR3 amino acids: CASRATGGYEGYTF. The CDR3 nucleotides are TGTGCCAGCAGAGCGACTGGCGGATATGAAGGCTACACCTTC.

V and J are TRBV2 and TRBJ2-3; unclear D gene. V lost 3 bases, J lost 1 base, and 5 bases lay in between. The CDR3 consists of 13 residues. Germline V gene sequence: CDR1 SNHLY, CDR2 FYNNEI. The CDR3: CASSESGTDTQYF. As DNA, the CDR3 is TGTGCCAGCAGTGAGAGTGGCACAGATACGCAGTATTTT.

Here the CDR3 reads CASSSSGGITGELFF. The CDR3 DNA reads TGTGCCAGCAGTTCTAGCGGGGGGATCACCGGGGAGCTGTTTTTT. The chain combines TRBV27 with TRBJ2-2; 11 bases fit TRBD2. The CDR3 has 15 amino acids. The germline gives CDR1 MNHEY, CDR2 SMNVEV (reference sequence). With V trimmed by 4 bases and J by 4 bases, 2 bases remained unmatched.

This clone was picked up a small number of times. CDR3 in DNA: TGTGCCAGCAGCTTAGCGTGGACCGGGGAGCTGTTTTTT. It is translated as CASSLAWTGELFF. The rearrangement joins TRBV11-2 to TRBJ2-2, with D uncertain. The V and J ends lost 1 base and 5 bases respectively, with 5 bases between them. The CDR3 covers 13 residues. The germline V gene has CDR1 SGHAT and CDR2 FQNNGV.